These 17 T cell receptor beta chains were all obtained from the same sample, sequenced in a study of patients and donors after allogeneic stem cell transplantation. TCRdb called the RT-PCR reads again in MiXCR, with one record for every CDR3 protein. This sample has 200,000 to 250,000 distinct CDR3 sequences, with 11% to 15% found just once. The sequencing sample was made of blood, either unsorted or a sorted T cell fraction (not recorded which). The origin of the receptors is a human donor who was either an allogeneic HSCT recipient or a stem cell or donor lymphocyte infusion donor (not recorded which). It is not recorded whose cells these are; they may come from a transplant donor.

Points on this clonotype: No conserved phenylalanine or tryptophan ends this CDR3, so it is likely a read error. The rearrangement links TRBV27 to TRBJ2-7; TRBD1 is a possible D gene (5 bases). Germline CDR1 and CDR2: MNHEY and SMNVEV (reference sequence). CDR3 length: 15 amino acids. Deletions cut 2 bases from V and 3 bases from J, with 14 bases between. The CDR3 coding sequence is TGTGCCAGCAGTTTAAAGGCAGGGATGGGCTACGAGCAGTACTTA. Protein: CASSLKAGMGYEQYL.

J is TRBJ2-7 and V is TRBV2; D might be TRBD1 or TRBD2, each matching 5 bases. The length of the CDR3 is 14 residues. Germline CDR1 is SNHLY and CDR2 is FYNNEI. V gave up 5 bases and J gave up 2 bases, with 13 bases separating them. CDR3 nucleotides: TGTGCCAGCAGTTTCCAGGGACCCACCTACGAGCAGTACTTC. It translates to CASSFQGPTYEQYF.

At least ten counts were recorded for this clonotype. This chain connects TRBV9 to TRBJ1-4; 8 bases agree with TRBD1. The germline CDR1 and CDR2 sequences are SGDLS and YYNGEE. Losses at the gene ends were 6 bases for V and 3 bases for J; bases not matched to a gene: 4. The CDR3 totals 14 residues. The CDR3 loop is CASTLTGANEKLFF. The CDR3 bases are TGTGCCAGCACTCTGACAGGGGCTAATGAAAAACTGTTTTTT.

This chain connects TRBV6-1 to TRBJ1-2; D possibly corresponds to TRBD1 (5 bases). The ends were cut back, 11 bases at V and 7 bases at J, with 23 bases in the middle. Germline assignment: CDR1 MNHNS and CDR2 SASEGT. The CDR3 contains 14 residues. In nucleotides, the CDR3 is TGTGCCTGTCTGGGTGGGGCAGGTCTAGCTGGCTACACCTTC. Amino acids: CACLGGAGLAGYTF.

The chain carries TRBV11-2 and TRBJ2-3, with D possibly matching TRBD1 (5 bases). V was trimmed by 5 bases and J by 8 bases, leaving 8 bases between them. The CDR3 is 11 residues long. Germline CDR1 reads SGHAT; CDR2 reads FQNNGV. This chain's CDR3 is CASSQGVTQYF. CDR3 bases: TGTGCCAGCAGCCAAGGGGTTACGCAGTATTTT.

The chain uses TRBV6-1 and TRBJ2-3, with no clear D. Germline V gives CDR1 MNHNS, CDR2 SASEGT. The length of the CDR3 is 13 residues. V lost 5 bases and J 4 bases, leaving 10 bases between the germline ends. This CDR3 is CASSPLSADTQYF. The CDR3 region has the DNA TGTGCCAGCAGTCCCCTGTCAGCAGATACGCAGTATTTT.

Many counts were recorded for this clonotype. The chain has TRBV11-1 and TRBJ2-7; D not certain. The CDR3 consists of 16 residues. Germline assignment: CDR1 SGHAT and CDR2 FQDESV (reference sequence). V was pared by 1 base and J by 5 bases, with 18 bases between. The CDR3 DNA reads TGTGCCAGCAGCTTAGAGGTTGCCCGGGTGAACAACGAGCAGTACTTC. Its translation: CASSLEVARVNNEQYF.

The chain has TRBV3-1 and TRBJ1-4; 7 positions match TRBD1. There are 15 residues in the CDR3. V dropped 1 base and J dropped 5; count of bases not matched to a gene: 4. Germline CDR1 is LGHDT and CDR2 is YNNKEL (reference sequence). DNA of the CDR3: TGTGCCAGCAGCCAAGGGACAGGATCCAATGAAAAACTGTTTTTT. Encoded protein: CASSQGTGSNEKLFF.

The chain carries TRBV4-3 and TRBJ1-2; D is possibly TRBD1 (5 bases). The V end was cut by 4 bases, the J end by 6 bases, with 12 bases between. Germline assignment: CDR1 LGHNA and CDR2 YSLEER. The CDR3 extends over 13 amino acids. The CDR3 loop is CASSRRTRDGYTF. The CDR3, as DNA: TGCGCCAGCAGCCGCCGGACAAGGGATGGCTACACCTTC.

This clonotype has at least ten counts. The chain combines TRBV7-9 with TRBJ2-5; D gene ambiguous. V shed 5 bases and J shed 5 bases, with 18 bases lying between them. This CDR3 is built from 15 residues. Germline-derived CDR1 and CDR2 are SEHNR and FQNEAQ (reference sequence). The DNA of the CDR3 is TGTGCCAGCAGCGTCAGACTGGACCAACGGGAGACCCAGTACTTC. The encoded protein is CASSVRLDQRETQYF.

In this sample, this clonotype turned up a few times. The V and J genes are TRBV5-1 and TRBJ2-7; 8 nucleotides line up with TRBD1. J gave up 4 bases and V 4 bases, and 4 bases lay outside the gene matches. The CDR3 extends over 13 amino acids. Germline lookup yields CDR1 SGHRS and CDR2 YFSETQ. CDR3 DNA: TGCGCCAGCAGCACGGGACAGGAATACGAGCAGTACTTC. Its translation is CASSTGQEYEQYF.

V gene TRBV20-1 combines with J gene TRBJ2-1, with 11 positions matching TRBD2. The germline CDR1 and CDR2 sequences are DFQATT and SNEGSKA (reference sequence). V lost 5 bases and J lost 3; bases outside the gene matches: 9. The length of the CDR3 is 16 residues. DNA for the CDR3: TGCAGTGCTTATTACACGGGACTAGCGGTCTACAATGAGCAGTTCTTC. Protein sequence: CSAYYTGLAVYNEQFF.

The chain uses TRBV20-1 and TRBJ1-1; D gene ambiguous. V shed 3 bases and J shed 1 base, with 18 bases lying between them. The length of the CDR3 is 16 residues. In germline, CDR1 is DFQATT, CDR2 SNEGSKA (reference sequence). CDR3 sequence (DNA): TGCAGTGCTAGTACCCCGGCCCTACACCCGAACACTGAAGCTTTCTTT. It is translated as CSASTPALHPNTEAFF.

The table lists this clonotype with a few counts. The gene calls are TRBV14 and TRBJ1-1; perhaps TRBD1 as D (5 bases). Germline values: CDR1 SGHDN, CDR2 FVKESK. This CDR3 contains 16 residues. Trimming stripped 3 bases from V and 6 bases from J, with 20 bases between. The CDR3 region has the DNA TGTGCCAGCAGCCAGCAAGTCGGGACTCTAAACGCTGAAGCTTTCTTT. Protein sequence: CASSQQVGTLNAEAFF.

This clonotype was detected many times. The CDR3 sequence: CASSFAPRGNYGYTF. CDR3 DNA sequence: TGTGCCAGTAGTTTCGCCCCCAGGGGGAACTATGGCTACACCTTC. The chain has TRBV19 and TRBJ1-2, with 7 bases matching TRBD1. The V and J ends lost 5 bases and 2 bases, in that order; junction bases with no gene match: 8. CDR3 size: 15 residues. Germline loops: CDR1 LNHDA, CDR2 SQIVND (reference sequence).

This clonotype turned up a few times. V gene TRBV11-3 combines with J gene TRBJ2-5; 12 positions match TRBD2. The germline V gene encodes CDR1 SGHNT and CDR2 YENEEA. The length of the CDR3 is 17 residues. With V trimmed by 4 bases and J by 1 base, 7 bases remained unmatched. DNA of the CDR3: TGTGCCAGCAGCTCGTCCTTACTAGCGGGGGGCCAAGAGACCCAGTACTTC. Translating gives CASSSSLLAGGQETQYF.

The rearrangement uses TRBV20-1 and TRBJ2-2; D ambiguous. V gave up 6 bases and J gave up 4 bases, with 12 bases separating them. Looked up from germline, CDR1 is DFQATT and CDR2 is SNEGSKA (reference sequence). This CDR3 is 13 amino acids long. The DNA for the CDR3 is TGCAGTGCAAAAGTGGGGTTCACCGGGGAGCTGTTTTTT. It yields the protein CSAKVGFTGELFF.